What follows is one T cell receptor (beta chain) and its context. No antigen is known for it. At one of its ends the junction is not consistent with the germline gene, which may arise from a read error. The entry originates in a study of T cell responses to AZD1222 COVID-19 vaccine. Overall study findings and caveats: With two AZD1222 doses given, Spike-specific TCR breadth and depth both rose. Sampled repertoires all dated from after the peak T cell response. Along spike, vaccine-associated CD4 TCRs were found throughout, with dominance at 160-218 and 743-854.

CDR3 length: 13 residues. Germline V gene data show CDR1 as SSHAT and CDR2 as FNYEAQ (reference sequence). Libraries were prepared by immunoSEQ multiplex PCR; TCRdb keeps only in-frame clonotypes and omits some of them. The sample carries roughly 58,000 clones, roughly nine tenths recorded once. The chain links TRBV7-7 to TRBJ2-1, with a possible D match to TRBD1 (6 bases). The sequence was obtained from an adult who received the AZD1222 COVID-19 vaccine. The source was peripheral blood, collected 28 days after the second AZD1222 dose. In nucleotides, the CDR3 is TGTGCTAGCAGCTTAGCACAGGGAGATGAGCAGTTCTTC. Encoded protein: CASSLAQGDEQFF.